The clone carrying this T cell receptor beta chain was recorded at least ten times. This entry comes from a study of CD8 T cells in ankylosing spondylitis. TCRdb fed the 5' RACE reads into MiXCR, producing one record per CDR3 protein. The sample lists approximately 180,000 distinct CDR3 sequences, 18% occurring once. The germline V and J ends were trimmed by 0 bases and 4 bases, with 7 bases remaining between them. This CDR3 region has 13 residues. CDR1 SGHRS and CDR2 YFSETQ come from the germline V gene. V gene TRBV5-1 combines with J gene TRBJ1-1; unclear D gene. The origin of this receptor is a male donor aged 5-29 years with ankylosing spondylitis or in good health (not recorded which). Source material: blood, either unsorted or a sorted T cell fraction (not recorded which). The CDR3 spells CASSLEGSTEAFF. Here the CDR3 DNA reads TGCGCCAGCAGCTTGGAGGGTAGCACTGAAGCTTTCTTT.